The clone carrying this T cell receptor (beta chain) was observed a few times. The antigen is unknown. The data were obtained in a study of beta chain features in type 1 diabetes. Overall study results and limits: There was a moderate but significant shortening of TCRB CDR3s in all four CD4+ subsets of Type 1 diabetes patients.

Investigators reverse transcribed all isolated RNA, so they sequenced expressed TCRB transcripts. The method was immunoSEQ multiplex PCR; TCRdb's version includes in-frame clones alone and lacks a portion of them. Of 150,000 to 190,000 clones in the sample, 10% are singletons; the top ten hold approximately 0.5%. The source is a man younger than 45 with type 1 diabetes. Material for sequencing was central memory CD4+ T cells from blood.

The CDR3 nucleotides read TGCAGCGCCGGACAGACCCACTACGAGCAGTACTTC. This sequence encodes CSAGQTHYEQYF. V usage is TRBV29-1 and J usage is TRBJ2-7; TRBD1 is a possible D gene (6 bases). The CDR3 has 12 amino acids. V was cut by 7 bases and J by 3 bases, with 13 bases left in between. Germline V gene lookup returns CDR1 SQVTM and CDR2 ANQGSEA.